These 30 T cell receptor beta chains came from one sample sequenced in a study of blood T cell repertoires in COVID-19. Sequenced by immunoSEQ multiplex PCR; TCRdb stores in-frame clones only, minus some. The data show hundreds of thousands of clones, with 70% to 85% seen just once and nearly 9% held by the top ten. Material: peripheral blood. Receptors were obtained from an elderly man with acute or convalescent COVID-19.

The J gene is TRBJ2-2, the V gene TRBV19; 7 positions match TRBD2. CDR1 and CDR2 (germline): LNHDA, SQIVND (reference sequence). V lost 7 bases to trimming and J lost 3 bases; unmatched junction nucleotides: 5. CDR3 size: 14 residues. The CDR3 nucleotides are TGTGCCAGTACCCTAGCGGACTACACCGGGGAGCTGTTTTTT. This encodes CASTLADYTGELFF.

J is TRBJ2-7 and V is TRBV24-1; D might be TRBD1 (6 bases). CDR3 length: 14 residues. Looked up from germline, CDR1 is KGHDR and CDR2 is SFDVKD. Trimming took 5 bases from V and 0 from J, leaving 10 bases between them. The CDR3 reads CATSGTAGSYEQYF. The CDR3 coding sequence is TGTGCCACCAGTGGGACAGCAGGCTCCTACGAGCAGTACTTC.

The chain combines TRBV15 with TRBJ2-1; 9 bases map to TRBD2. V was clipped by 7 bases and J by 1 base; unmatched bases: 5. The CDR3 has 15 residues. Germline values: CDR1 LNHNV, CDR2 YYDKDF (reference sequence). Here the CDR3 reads CATTSGGRSYNEQFF. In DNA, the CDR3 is TGTGCCACCACCAGCGGGGGGAGATCCTACAATGAGCAGTTCTTC.

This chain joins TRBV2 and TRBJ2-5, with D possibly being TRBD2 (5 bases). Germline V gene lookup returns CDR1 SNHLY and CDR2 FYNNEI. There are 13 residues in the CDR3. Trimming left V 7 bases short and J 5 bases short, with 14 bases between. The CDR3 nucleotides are TGTGCCAGCAAAGGGAGCTCTTTGGAGACCCAGTACTTC. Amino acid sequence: CASKGSSLETQYF.

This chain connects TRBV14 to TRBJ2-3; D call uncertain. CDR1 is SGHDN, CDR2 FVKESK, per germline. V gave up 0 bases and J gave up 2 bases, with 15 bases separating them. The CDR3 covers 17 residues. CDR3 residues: CASSQDRRITITDTQYF. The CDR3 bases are TGTGCCAGCAGCCAAGACCGGCGGATTACGATCACAGATACGCAGTATTTT.

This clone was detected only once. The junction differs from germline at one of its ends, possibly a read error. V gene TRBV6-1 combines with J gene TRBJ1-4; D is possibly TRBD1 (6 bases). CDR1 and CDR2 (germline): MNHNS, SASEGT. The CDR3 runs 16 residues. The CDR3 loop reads CASSDPRGGGGEKLLF. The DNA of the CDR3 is TGTGCCAGCAGTGATCCCCGAGGGGGGGGAGGGGAAAAACTGCTTTTT.

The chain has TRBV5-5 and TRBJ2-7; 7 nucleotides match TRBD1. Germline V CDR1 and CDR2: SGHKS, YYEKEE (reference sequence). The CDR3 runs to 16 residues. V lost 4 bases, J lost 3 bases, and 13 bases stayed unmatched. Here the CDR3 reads CASSPKGAVLIYEQYF. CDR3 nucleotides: TGTGCCAGCAGCCCAAAGGGGGCCGTATTGATCTACGAGCAGTACTTC.

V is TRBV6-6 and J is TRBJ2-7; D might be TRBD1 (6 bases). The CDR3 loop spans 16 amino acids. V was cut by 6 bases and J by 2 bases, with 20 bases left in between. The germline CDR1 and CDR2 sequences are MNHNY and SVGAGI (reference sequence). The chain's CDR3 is CASRPNPGARAYEQYF. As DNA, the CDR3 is TGTGCCAGCAGACCCAATCCAGGGGCGCGAGCCTACGAGCAGTACTTC.

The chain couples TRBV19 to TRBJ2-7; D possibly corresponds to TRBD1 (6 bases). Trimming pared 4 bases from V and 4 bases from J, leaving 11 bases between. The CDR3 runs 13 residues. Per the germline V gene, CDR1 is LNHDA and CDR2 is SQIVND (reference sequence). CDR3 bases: TGTGCCAGTAGTAGAGACAGGTATTACGAGCAGTACTTC. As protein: CASSRDRYYEQYF.

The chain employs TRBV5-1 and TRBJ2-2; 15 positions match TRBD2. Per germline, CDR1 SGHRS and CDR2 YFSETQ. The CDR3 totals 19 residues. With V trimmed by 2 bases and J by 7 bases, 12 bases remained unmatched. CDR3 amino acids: CASSFVSPRTSGRDGELFF. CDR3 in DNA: TGCGCCAGCAGCTTCGTGTCGCCTAGGACTAGCGGGAGGGACGGGGAGCTGTTTTTT. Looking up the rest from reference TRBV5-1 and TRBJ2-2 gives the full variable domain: KAGVTQTPRYLIKTRGQQVTLSCSPISGHRSVSWYQQTPGQGLQFLFEYFSETQRNKGNFPGRFSGRQFSNSRSEMNVSTLELGDSALYLCASSFVSPRTSGRDGELFFGEGSRLTVL.

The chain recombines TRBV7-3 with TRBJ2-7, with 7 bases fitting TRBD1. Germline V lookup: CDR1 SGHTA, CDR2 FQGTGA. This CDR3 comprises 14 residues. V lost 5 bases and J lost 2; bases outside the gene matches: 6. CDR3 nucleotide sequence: TGTGCCAGCAGCCAACAGGGGTCAGCCTACGAGCAGTACTTC. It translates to CASSQQGSAYEQYF.

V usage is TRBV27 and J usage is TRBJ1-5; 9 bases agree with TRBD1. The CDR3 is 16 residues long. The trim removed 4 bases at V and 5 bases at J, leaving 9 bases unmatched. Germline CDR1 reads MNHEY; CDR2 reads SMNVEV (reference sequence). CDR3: CASSSQQGARDQPQHF. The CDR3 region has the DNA TGTGCCAGCAGTTCACAACAGGGGGCGCGGGATCAGCCCCAGCATTTT.

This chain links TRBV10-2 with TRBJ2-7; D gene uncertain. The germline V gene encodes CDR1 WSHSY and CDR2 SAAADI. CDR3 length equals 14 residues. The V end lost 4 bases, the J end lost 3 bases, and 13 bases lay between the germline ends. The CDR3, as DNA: TGCGCCAGCAGTGCAGGCAGGAACAACTACGAGCAGTACTTC. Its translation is CASSAGRNNYEQYF.

CDR3 sequence reads: CASSLGQNSNQPQHF. CDR3 in DNA: TGTGCCAGCAGCTTGGGACAGAATAGCAATCAGCCCCAGCATTTT. The chain recombines TRBV5-6 with TRBJ1-5; D is perhaps TRBD1 (5 bases). This CDR3 contains 15 residues. CDR1 is SGHDT, CDR2 YYEEEE, per germline. The V end lost 0 bases, the J end lost 0 bases, and 7 bases lay between the germline ends. The full variable domain, in which reference TRBV5-6 and TRBJ1-5 provide the parts outside the CDR3, is DAGVTQSPTHLIKTRGQQVTLRCSPKSGHDTVSWYQQALGQGPQFIFQYYEEEERQRGNFPDRFSGHQFPNYSSELNVNALLLGDSALYLCASSLGQNSNQPQHFGDGTRLSIL.

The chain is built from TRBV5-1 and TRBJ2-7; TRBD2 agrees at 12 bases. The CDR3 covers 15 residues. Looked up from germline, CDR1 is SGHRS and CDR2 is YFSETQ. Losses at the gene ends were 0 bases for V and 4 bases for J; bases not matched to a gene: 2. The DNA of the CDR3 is TGCGCCAGCAGCTTGGTGGGACTAGCGGGTTACGAGCAGTACTTC. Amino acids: CASSLVGLAGYEQYF.

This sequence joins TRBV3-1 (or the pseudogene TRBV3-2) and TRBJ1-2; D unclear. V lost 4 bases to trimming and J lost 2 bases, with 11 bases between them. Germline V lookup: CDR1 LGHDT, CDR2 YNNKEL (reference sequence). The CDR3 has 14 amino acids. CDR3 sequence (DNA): TGTGCCAGCAGCCTGGAGGGATTCAACTATGGCTACACCTTC. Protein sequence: CASSLEGFNYGYTF.

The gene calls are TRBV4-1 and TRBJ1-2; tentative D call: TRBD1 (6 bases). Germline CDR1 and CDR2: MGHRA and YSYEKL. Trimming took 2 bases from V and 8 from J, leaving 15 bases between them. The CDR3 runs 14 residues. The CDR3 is CASSQTGFSKGYTF. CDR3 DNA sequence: TGCGCCAGCAGCCAAACAGGGTTTTCTAAGGGCTACACCTTC.

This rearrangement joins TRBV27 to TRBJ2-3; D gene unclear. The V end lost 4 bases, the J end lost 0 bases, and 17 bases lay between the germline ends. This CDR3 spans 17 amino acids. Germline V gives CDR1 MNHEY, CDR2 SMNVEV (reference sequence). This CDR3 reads CASSWARGSLSTDTQYF. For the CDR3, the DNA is TGTGCCAGCAGTTGGGCCCGTGGCAGTCTCAGCACAGATACGCAGTATTTT.

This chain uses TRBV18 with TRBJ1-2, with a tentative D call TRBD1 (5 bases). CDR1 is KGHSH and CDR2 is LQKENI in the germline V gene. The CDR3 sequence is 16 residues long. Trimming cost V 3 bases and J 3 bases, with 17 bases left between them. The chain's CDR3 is CASSPPNGGGDYGYTF. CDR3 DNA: TGTGCCAGCTCACCTCCAAATGGGGGAGGTGACTATGGCTACACCTTC.

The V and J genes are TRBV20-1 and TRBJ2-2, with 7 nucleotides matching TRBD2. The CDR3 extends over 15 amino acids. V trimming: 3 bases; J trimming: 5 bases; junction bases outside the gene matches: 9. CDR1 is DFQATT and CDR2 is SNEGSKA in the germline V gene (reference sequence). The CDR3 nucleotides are TGCAGTGCTAGTTTCGGCGGGGGAAGGACCGGGGAGCTGTTTTTT. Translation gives CSASFGGGRTGELFF.

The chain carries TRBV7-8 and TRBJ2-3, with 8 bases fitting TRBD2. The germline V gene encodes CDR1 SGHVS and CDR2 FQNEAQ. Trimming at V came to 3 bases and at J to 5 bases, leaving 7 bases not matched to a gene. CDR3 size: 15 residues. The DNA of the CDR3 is TGTGCCAGCAGCTTTTGGCGGGAGGTCAGAGATACGCAGTATTTT. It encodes CASSFWREVRDTQYF.

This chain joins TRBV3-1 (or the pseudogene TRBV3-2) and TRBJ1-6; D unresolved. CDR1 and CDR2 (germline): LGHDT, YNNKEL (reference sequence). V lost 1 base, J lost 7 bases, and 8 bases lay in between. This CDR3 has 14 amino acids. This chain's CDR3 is CASSQVGRNSPLHF. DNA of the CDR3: TGTGCCAGCAGCCAAGTTGGGAGGAATTCACCCCTCCACTTT.

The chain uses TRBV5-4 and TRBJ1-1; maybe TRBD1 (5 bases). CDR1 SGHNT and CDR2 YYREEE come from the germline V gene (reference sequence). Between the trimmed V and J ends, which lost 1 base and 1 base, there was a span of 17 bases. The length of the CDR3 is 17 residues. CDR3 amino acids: CASSLFGQLIENTEAFF. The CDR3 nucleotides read TGTGCCAGCAGCTTGTTCGGACAATTGATTGAGAACACTGAAGCTTTCTTT.

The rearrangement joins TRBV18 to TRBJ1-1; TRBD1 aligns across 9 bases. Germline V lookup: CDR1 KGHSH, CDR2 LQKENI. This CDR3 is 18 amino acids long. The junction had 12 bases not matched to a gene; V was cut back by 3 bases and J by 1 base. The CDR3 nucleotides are TGTGCCAGCTCACCCATACAGGGGGCCCAACTGACGAACACTGAAGCTTTCTTT. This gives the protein CASSPIQGAQLTNTEAFF.

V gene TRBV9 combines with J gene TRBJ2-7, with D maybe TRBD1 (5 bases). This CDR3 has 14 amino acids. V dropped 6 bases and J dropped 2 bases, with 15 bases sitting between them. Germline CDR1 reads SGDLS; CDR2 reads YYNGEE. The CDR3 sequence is CASTVGTGPYEQYF. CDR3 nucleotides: TGTGCCAGCACGGTAGGCACAGGACCCTACGAGCAGTACTTC.

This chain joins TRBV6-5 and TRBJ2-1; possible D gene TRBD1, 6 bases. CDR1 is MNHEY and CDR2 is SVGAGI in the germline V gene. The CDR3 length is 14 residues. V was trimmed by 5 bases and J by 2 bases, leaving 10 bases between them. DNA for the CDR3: TGTGCCAGCAGTCCCCGGGACACCTACAATGAGCAGTTCTTC. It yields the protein CASSPRDTYNEQFF.

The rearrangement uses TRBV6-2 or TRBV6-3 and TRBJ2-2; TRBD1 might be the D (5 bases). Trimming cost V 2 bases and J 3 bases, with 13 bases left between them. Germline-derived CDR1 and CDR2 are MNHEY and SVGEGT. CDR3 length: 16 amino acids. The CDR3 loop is CASSYGPGQDTGELFF. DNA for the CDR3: TGTGCCAGCAGTTACGGTCCAGGGCAGGACACCGGGGAGCTGTTTTTT.

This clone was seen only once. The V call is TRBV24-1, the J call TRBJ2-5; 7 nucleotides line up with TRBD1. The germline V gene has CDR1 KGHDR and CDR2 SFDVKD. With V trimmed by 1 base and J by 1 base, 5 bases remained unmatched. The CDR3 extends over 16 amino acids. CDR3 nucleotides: TGTGCCACCAGTGATTTAGGGGCAGGGGGCCAAGAGACCCAGTACTTC. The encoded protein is CATSDLGAGGQETQYF.

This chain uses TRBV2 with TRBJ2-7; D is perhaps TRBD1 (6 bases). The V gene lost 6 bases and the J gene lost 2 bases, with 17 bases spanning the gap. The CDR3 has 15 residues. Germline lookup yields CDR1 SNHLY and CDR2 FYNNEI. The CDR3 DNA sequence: TGTGCCAGCAGAGATGGGACATTCCGCACCTACGAGCAGTACTTC. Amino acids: CASRDGTFRTYEQYF.

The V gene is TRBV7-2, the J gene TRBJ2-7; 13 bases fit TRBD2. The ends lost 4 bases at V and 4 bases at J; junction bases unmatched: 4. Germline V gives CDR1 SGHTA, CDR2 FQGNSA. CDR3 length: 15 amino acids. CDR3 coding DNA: TGTGCCAGCAGCTCCAGGACTAGCGGGAGTTACGAGCAGTACTTC. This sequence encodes CASSSRTSGSYEQYF.